Reported below is one T cell receptor beta chain. Germline-derived CDR1 and CDR2 are SGHTA and FQGNSA. This CDR3 region has 14 residues. V lost 4 bases to trimming and J lost 2 bases, with 9 bases between them. This entry belongs to a study of blood T cell repertoires in COVID-19. Study summary: Samples of COVID-19 (acute and convalescent) were obtained from the United States, Italy and Spain.

Original analysis: Cell counts per sample came from amplifying reference gene primers. Method: immunoSEQ multiplex PCR; TCRdb's copy keeps in-frame clones and lacks some. V, J and clone size derive from that table, while D and trimming were established from the DNA sequence. The sample holds around 150,000 clones, around 73% seen once. Sequencing was done on a sample of peripheral blood. The V call is TRBV7-2, the J call TRBJ1-3, with D possibly matching TRBD1 (5 bases). The clonotype was recovered from a man aged 55 to 70 who had recovered from COVID-19. DNA for the CDR3: TGTGCCAGCAGCTCTCCGGGGGCTGGAAACACCATATATTTT. This sequence encodes CASSSPGAGNTIYF.